This T cell receptor beta chain was found in a study of T cells after yellow fever vaccination. Turning to the study itself: Libraries from low-cell-number fractions were prepared with the SMART-Seq v4 Ultra Low Input RNA kit. Points from the study as a whole: The secondary response peaked faster, at day 5 versus 15, but was weaker. The booster saw the reappearance of most primary-vaccination clones (around 95% CD4, 70% to 90% CD8).

The CDR3 contains 16 residues. From germline, CDR1 is SGHTA and CDR2 FQGTGA. V gave up 1 base and J gave up 4 bases, with 13 bases separating them. TCRdb re-derived calls from the 5' RACE reads in MiXCR, one entry per CDR3 protein. In the table there are over 250,000 distinct CDR3 sequences, about 4% of which are singletons. This clonotype was recorded a few times. What it binds is unknown. This TCR came from a man between 18 and 35 years old who received the YFV17D yellow fever vaccine. Material: PBMCs, obtained 5 days after the yellow fever booster vaccination. This rearrangement joins TRBV7-3 to TRBJ2-2; D is possibly TRBD1 (6 bases). The CDR3 bases are TGTGCCAGCAGCTTAAGGTCAGGGGTTGGCACCGGGGAGCTGTTTTTT. This translates into CASSLRSGVGTGELFF.